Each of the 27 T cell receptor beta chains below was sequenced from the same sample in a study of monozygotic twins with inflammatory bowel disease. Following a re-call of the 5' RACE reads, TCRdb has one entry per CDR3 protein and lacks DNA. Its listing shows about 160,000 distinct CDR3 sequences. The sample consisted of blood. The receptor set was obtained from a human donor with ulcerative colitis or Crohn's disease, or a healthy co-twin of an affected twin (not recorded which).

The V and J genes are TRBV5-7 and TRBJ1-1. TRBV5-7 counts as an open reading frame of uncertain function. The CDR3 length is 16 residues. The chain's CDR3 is CASSPRALHLNTEAFF.

The CDR3: CASSFFSGSGANVLTF. The chain uses TRBV5-4 and TRBJ2-6. The CDR3 sequence is 16 residues long. Germline V gene data show CDR1 as SGHNT and CDR2 as YYREEE (reference sequence).

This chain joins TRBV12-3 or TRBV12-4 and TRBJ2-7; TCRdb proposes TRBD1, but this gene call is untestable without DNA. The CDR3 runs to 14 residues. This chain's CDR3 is CASRDDRADYEQYF.

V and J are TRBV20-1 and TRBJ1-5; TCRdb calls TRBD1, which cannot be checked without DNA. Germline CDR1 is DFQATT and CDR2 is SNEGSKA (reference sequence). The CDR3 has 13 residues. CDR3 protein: CSASRDFNQPQHF.

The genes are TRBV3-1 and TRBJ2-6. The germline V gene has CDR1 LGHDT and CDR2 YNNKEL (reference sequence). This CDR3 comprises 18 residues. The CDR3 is CASSPNSKTSSGANVLTF. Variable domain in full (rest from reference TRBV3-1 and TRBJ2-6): DTAVSQTPKYLVTQMGNDKSIKCEQNLGHDTMYWYKQDSKKFLKIMFSYNNKELIINETVPNRFSPKSPDKAHLNLHINSLELGDSAVYFCASSPNSKTSSGANVLTFGAGSRLTVL.

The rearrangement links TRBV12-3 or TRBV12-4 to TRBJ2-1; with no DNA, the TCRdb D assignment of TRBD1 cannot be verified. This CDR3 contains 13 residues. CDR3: CASRQPGPIPGVF.

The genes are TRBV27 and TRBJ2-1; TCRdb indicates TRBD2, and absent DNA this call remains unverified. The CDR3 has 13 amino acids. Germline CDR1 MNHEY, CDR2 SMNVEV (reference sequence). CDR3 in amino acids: CASSFVAGGEQFF.

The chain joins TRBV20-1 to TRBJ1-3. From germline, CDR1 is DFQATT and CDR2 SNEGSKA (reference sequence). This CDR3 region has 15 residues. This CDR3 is CSARDLRFSGNTIYF.

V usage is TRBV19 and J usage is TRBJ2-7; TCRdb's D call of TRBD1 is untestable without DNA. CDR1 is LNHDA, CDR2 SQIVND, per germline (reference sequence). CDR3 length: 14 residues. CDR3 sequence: CASTGDSTTYEQYF. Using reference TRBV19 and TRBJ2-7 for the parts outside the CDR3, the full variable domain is DGGITQSPKYLFRKEGQNVTLSCEQNLNHDAMYWYRQDPGQGLRLIYYSQIVNDFQKGDIAEGYSVSREKKESFPLTVTSAQKNPTAFYLCASTGDSTTYEQYFGPGTRLTVT.

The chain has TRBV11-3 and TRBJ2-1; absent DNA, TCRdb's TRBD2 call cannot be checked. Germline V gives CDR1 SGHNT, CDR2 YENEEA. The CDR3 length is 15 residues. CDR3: CASSEGLAGVKSQFF. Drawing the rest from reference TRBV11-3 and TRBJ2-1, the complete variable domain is EAGVVQSPRYKIIEKKQPVAFWCNPISGHNTLYWYLQNLGQGPELLIRYENEEAVDDSQLPKDRFSAERLKGVDSTLKIQPAELGDSAVYLCASSEGLAGVKSQFFGPGTRLTVL.

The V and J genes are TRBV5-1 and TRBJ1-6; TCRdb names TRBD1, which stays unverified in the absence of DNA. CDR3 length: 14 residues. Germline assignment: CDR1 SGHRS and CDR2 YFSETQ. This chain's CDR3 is CASSDGQGYSPLHF.

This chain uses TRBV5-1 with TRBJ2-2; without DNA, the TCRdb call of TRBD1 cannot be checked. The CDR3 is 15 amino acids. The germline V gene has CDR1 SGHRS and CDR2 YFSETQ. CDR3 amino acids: CASTGQGTNTGELFF. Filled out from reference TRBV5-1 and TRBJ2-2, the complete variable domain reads KAGVTQTPRYLIKTRGQQVTLSCSPISGHRSVSWYQQTPGQGLQFLFEYFSETQRNKGNFPGRFSGRQFSNSRSEMNVSTLELGDSALYLCASTGQGTNTGELFFGEGSRLTVL.

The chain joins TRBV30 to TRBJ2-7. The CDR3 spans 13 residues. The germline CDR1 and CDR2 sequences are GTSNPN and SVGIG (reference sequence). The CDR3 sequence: CAWSYGEYYEQYF.

The chain's CDR3 is CASSFGFSYNSPLHF. The chain links TRBV11-2 to TRBJ1-6. Germline CDR1 and CDR2: SGHAT and FQNNGV. This CDR3 contains 15 residues.

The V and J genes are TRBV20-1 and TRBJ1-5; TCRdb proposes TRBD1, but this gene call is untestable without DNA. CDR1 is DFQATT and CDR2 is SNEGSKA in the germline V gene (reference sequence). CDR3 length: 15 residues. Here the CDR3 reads CSARKGGYGNQPQHF.

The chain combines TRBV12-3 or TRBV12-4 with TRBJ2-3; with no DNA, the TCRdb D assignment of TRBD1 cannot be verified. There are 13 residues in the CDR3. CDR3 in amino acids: CASSLKWGYTQYF.

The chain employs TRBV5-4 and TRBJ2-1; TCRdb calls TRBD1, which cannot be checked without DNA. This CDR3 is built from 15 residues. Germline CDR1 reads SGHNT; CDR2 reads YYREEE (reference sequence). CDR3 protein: CASSFGAGGNNEQFF.

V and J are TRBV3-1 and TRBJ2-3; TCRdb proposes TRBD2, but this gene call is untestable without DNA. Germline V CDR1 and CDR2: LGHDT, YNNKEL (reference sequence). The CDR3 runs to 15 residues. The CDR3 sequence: CASSQAQARTDTQYF.

CDR3 in amino acids: CARKGSGDTIYF. The chain carries TRBV30 and TRBJ1-3. Germline V gives CDR1 GTSNPN, CDR2 SVGIG (reference sequence). The CDR3 totals 12 residues.

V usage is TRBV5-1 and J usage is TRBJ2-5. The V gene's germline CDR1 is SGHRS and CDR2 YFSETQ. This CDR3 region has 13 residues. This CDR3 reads CASSLRVAETQYF.

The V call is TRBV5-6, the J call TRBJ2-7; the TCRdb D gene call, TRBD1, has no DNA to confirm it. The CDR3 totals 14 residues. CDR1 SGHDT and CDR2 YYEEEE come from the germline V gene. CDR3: CASSPGTGIYEQYF.

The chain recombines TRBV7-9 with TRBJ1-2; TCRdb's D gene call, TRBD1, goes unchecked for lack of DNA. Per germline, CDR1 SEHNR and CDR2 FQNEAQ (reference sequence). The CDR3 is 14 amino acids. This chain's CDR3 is CASSYLGGNYGYTF.

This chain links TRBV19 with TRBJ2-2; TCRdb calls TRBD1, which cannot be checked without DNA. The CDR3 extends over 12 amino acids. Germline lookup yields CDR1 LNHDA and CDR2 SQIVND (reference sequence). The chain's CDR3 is CASNSGFVELFF.

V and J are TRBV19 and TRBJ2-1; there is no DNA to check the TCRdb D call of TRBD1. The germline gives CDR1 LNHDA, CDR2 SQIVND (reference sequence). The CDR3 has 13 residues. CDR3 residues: CASSTTQGSEQFF.

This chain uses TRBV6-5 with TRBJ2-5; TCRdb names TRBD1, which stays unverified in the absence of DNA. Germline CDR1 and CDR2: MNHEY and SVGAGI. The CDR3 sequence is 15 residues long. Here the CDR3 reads CASSFSGAGQETQYF.

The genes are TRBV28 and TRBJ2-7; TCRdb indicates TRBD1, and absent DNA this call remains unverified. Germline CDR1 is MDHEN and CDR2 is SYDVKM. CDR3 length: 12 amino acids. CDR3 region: CASSTTGGEQYF.

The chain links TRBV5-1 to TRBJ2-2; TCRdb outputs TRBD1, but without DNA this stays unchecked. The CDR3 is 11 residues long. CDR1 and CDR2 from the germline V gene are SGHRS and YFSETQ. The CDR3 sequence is CATAGDGELFF.